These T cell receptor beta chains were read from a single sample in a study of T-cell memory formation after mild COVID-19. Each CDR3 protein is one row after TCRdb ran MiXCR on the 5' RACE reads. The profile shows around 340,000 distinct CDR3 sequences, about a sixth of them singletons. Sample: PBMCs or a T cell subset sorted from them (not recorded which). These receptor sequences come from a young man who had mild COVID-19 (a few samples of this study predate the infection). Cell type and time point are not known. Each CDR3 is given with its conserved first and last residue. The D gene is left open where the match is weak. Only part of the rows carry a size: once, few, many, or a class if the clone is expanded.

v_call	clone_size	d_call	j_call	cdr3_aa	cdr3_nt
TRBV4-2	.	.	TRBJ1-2	CASSRNLWDYGYTF	TGTGCCAGCAGCCGGAACCTGTGGGACTATGGCTACACCTTC
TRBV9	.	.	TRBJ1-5	CASSVFDSNQPQHF	TGTGCCAGCAGCGTATTCGATAGCAATCAGCCCCAGCATTTT
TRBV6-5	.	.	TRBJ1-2	CASSYSGGQASGYTF	TGTGCCAGCAGTTACTCGGGTGGGCAGGCAAGTGGCTACACCTTC
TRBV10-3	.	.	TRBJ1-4	CAIRPGQTANEKLFF	TGTGCCATCAGGCCGGGGCAGACAGCTAATGAAAAACTGTTTTTT
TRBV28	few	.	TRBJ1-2	CASSLFQGTYGYTF	TGTGCCAGCAGTTTATTCCAGGGAACCTATGGCTACACCTTC
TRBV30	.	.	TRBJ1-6	CAWSLLTKGGSPLHF	TGTGCCTGGAGCCTACTAACGAAGGGCGGATCACCCCTCCACTTT
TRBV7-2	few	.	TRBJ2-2	CASNQLGWGTGELFF	TGTGCCAGCAACCAACTAGGGTGGGGCACCGGGGAGCTGTTTTTT
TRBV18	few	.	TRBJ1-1	CASSPETNTEAFF	TGTGCCAGCTCACCAGAGACGAACACTGAAGCTTTCTTT
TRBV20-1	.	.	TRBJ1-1	CSARVVATNTEAFF	TGCAGTGCTAGAGTAGTTGCGACGAACACTGAAGCTTTCTTT
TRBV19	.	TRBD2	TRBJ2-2	CASKRGEYTGELFF	TGTGCCAGTAAACGGGGGGAATACACCGGGGAGCTGTTTTTT
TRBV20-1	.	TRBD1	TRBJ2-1	CSARPQGVRDEQFF	TGCAGTGCTAGACCACAGGGGGTTAGAGATGAGCAGTTCTTC
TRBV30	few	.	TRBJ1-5	CAWSVGQAGNQPQHF	TGTGCCTGGAGTGTGGGGCAGGCGGGGAATCAGCCCCAGCATTTT
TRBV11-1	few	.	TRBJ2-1	CASRGRGRSYNEQFF	TGTGCCAGTAGAGGGCGGGGGCGCTCCTACAATGAGCAGTTCTTC